A selection of T cell receptor beta chains follows, all from one sample in a study of graft-versus-host responses after intestinal transplantation. These receptors have no known antigen. Clones were sequenced by immunoSEQ multiplex PCR, and TCRdb holds only the in-frame ones, with some missing. The top ten clones hold nearly 0.1% of a sample with about 82,000 clones, 91% of them seen once. The sequenced sample was unstimulated CD4+ T cells sorted from spleen or lymph node cells, obtained before intestinal transplant. The receptors stem from a human donor who received an intestinal transplant. CDR3s leave out the opening cysteine and the closing phenylalanine or tryptophan.

J	V	CDR3
TRBJ1-2	TRBV6-1	ASSATGGDYGYT
TRBJ1-3	TRBV7-9	ASSLYSLGSYLSGNTIY
TRBJ2-7	TRBV18	ASSPRQDWYEQY
TRBJ1-2	TRBV27	ASRPGQAYGYT
TRBJ1-5	TRBV19	ASSKKDRGLSNQPQH
TRBJ1-1	TRBV18	ASSQLGQGKNTEAF
TRBJ1-2	TRBV7-6	ASSHGDRGGYT
TRBJ1-4	TRBV21-1	AGFLHVGAKEKLF
TRBJ2-3	TRBV30	AWTRQGSTDTQY
TRBJ1-6	TRBV7-2	ASSAGQFFNSPLH
TRBJ2-2	TRBV9	ASSVRLVGGELF
TRBJ1-2	TRBV19	ASSIDLGTGGYT
TRBJ2-1	TRBV7-8	ASSLVFSSYNEQF
TRBJ2-2	TRBV30	AWKTRGRNGELF
TRBJ2-3	TRBV18	ASSPLAGGYTDTQY
TRBJ1-2	TRBV19	ASSNVGGGYT